This TCR beta chain was sequenced during a study of cytomegalovirus exposure and HLA in healthy donors. Whole-study results and caveats: For most TCR beta V segments, an earlier analysis put the productive rate at about 87% or about 30% of the time. An analysis that was carried out later associated some 17,000 TCR beta sequences with HLA alleles at 0.05 false discovery rate. In a later analysis, TCR beta V- and J-gene trimming was associated with a missense DCLRE1C variant. Reported performance of the classifier showed diagnosis of cytomegalovirus status with high specificity and sensitivity.

With 60 Vbeta and 13 Jbeta primers, the PCR was carried out. TCRdb's copy holds only in-frame clones and misses some; the assay was immunoSEQ multiplex PCR. The table lists roughly 93,000 clones, around three quarters of them singletons. As concerns this clone: Antigen specificity is unknown.

This CDR3 spans 15 amino acids. Germline V gives CDR1 GTSNPN, CDR2 SVGIG (reference sequence). V trimming: 3 bases; J trimming: 1 base; junction bases outside the gene matches: 7. The source material was PBMCs. The source is a human donor in good health. The chain combines TRBV30 with TRBJ1-1; 8 bases align to TRBD1. CDR3 residues: CAWRDRGFGNTEAFF. The CDR3 DNA reads TGTGCCTGGAGAGACAGGGGCTTCGGGAACACTGAAGCTTTCTTT.